This TCR beta chain was identified during a study of OX40 agonist ivuxolimab in advanced cancers. Study information: People who had prior anti-PD-1, anti-PD-L1 or anti-CTLA-4 therapy could take part, and under 45% had some. Study results and caveats: The authors also found low normalized T-cell clonal expansion in some nonresponders. Expanded clones tended on average to be more numerous among CD8+ T cells than CD4+. At 0.1 to 3.0 mg/kg and by week 6, CD4+ and CD8+ T cells in the blood had expanded clonally.

This clone was seen only once. Its antigen is not identified. This table comes from immunoSEQ multiplex PCR, and its TCRdb copy is limited to in-frame clones, with some not included. This repertoire shows roughly 86,000 clones, over 80% found once; its top ten account for 0.43%. Deletions cut 6 bases from V and 0 bases from J, with 15 bases between. The CDR3 is 16 residues long. The germline V gene has CDR1 LNHDA and CDR2 SQIVND (reference sequence). The sequence derives from an adult with an advanced solid tumor such as melanoma, head and neck, liver or kidney cancer. The chain recombines TRBV19 with TRBJ1-5, with D hard to call. The material was CD4+ or CD8+ T cells sorted from blood, obtained in a trial of the OX40 agonist ivuxolimab. The CDR3 reads CASRPARRISNQPQHF. The CDR3 DNA reads TGTGCCAGTAGGCCGGCCAGGCGAATTAGCAATCAGCCCCAGCATTTT. Full variable domain (outside the CDR3, taken from reference TRBV19 and TRBJ1-5): DGGITQSPKYLFRKEGQNVTLSCEQNLNHDAMYWYRQDPGQGLRLIYYSQIVNDFQKGDIAEGYSVSREKKESFPLTVTSAQKNPTAFYLCASRPARRISNQPQHFGDGTRLSIL.